These 25 T cell receptor beta chains share one sample of origin, sequenced in a study of beta chain features in type 1 diabetes. Study-wide results and limits: Significant though moderate, a shortening of TCRB CDR3s appeared in all four CD4+ subsets of Type 1 diabetes patients.

The antigens of these receptors remain unknown. Expressed TCRB transcripts were sequenced because the entire RNA isolate underwent reverse transcription. The repertoire was sequenced with immunoSEQ multiplex PCR; TCRdb's copy has only in-frame clones and lacks some. The sample lists around 600,000 clones; around 12% were seen once. Sequenced sample: naive CD4+ T cells from blood. The receptors originated from a man aged 25 to 45 with type 1 diabetes.

The table lists this clone with a few counts. Distinct nucleotide sequences in the sample also encode this CDR3. The V and J genes are TRBV19 and TRBJ1-5; 7 nucleotides align to TRBD1. After removal of 4 bases from V and 7 bases from J, the junction contained 4 bases not matched to a gene. The length of the CDR3 is 13 residues. The V gene's germline CDR1 is LNHDA and CDR2 SQIVND (reference sequence). Here the CDR3 reads CASSTGGGQPQHF. CDR3 DNA sequence: TGTGCCAGTAGTACAGGGGGTGGGCAGCCCCAGCATTTT.

This clone was counted only a few times. The rearrangement uses TRBV7-9 and TRBJ2-1; D not resolved. Trimming stripped 7 bases from V and 5 bases from J, with 12 bases between. This CDR3 comprises 13 residues. Germline V gene lookup returns CDR1 SEHNR and CDR2 FQNEAQ (reference sequence). CDR3 sequence: CASNPNTNNEQFF. DNA for the CDR3: TGTGCCAGCAACCCGAACACCAACAATGAGCAGTTCTTC.

This clone was observed a few times. The chain has TRBV12-5 and TRBJ1-4, with no clear D. CDR3 length: 13 residues. V was shortened by 7 bases and J by 5 bases, with 11 bases between the two germline ends. CDR1 is LGHNT and CDR2 is FRNRAP in the germline V gene. The CDR3 reads CASAKDLNEKLFF. The CDR3 DNA follows: TGTGCTAGTGCCAAGGACCTGAATGAAAAACTGTTTTTT.

The chain carries TRBV2 and TRBJ2-5; a possible D gene is TRBD1 (6 bases). The CDR3 covers 14 residues. V lost 0 bases and J 13 bases, leaving 18 bases between the germline ends. The germline gives CDR1 SNHLY, CDR2 FYNNEI. This CDR3 is CASSEAVQGTGPYF. The CDR3 nucleotides read TGTGCCAGCAGTGAAGCCGTACAGGGCACAGGGCCGTACTTC.

The chain joins TRBV2 to TRBJ1-1; no definite D call. From germline, CDR1 is SNHLY and CDR2 FYNNEI. The CDR3 totals 14 residues. Trimming left V 8 bases short and J 8 bases short, with 21 bases between. CDR3: CASGSGSEHWEAFF. The DNA of the CDR3 is TGTGCCAGCGGGTCAGGCTCAGAACACTGGGAAGCTTTCTTT.

The chain employs TRBV5-1 and TRBJ2-7; tentatively, D is TRBD1 (5 bases). The V end lost 2 bases, the J end lost 0 bases, and 12 bases lay between the germline ends. Germline V lookup: CDR1 SGHRS, CDR2 YFSETQ. CDR3 length: 15 residues. The CDR3 DNA is TGCGCCAGCAGCTTCTCTAGACAGAGCTCCTACGAGCAGTACTTC. Translated: CASSFSRQSSYEQYF.

V usage is TRBV4-3 and J usage is TRBJ2-1; possibly TRBD1 or TRBD2 for D (5 bases each). This CDR3 comprises 17 residues. V lost 1 base to trimming and J lost 2 bases, with 15 bases between them. CDR1 and CDR2 (germline): LGHNA, YSLEER. The CDR3 loop reads CASSQGVREQAYNEQFF. The CDR3 DNA is TGCGCCAGCAGCCAAGGTGTGAGGGAACAGGCCTACAATGAGCAGTTCTTC.

The rearrangement joins TRBV28 to TRBJ1-5; no reliable D call. V shed 6 bases and J shed 6 bases, with 15 bases lying between them. The CDR3 spans 14 residues. CDR1 is MDHEN, CDR2 SYDVKM, per germline. The CDR3 DNA sequence: TGTGCCAGCAGCTCGTTTACGACCGTTCAGCCCCAGCATTTT. Translation gives CASSSFTTVQPQHF.

The chain recombines TRBV5-1 with TRBJ2-1; D gene unclear. V shed 4 bases and J shed 6 bases, with 26 bases lying between them. Germline CDR1 SGHRS, CDR2 YFSETQ. This CDR3 comprises 18 residues. In nucleotides, the CDR3 is TGCGCCAGCAGCCTCCCTGTGGGTGACGGCCTACGTCTCAATGAGCAGTTCTTC. Its translation: CASSLPVGDGLRLNEQFF.

This chain joins TRBV5-1 and TRBJ1-2; 8 positions agree with TRBD1. The CDR3 length is 14 residues. CDR1 and CDR2 (germline): SGHRS, YFSETQ. The V gene end was trimmed by 3 bases and the J gene end by 7 bases; junction bases not matched to a gene: 8. For the CDR3, the DNA is TGCGCCAGCAGCTGGCAGGGGGCTGATAGTGGCTACACCTTC. Protein sequence: CASSWQGADSGYTF.

This clone appeared a few times. This rearrangement joins TRBV18 to TRBJ2-5; D might be TRBD1 or TRBD2, each matching 5 bases. The germline gives CDR1 KGHSH, CDR2 LQKENI. The V end was cut by 3 bases, the J end by 5 bases, with 13 bases between. The CDR3 length is 14 residues. The chain's CDR3 is CASSPGPRGETQYF. The CDR3 bases are TGTGCCAGCTCACCGGGACCTCGCGGGGAGACCCAGTACTTC. Full variable domain (rest looked up from reference TRBV18 and TRBJ2-5): NAGVMQNPRHLVRRRGQEARLRCSPMKGHSHVYWYRQLPEEGLKFMVYLQKENIIDESGMPKERFSAEFPKEGPSILRIQQVVRGDSAAYFCASSPGPRGETQYFGPGTRLLVL.

A few counts support this clone. The chain is built from TRBV29-1 and TRBJ1-2; 7 bases agree with TRBD1. V trimming: 7 bases; J trimming: 8 bases; junction bases outside the gene matches: 10. Germline V gene data show CDR1 as SQVTM and CDR2 as ANQGSEA. The CDR3 is 12 amino acids. CDR3: CSAHRGGDGYTF. The CDR3 nucleotides read TGCAGCGCCCACAGGGGAGGTGACGGCTACACCTTC.

This clone was found a few times. The chain is built from TRBV4-3 and TRBJ1-6; D call uncertain. The V end was cut by 3 bases, the J end by 8 bases, with 14 bases between. The CDR3 extends over 15 amino acids. CDR1 and CDR2 (germline): LGHNA, YSLEER. The CDR3 nucleotides read TGCGCCAGCAGCCAGGGGATCGGGTATGATTCACCCCTCCACTTT. Protein sequence: CASSQGIGYDSPLHF.

This clone has a handful of counts. The chain has TRBV10-3 and TRBJ2-1; D is unresolved. Germline loops: CDR1 ENHRY, CDR2 SYGVKD. The V end lost 10 bases, the J end lost 1 base, and 17 bases lay between the germline ends. This CDR3 has 15 residues. In nucleotides, the CDR3 is TGTGCCACAACACCCCTATTCGAGTCCTACAATGAGCAGTTCTTC. Translated, it gives CATTPLFESYNEQFF.

This clone occurred a few times. This chain joins TRBV19 and TRBJ1-2, with D uncertain. Germline CDR1 LNHDA, CDR2 SQIVND (reference sequence). Deletions cut 3 bases from V and 4 bases from J, with 9 bases between. The CDR3 is 13 amino acids. This chain's CDR3 is CASSMGRSYGYTF. DNA for the CDR3: TGTGCCAGTAGTATGGGCAGGAGCTATGGCTACACCTTC.

V gene TRBV28 combines with J gene TRBJ2-1; D perhaps matches TRBD2 (7 bases). CDR3 length: 16 residues. V was pared by 6 bases and J by 0 bases, with 15 bases between. Germline CDR1 is MDHEN and CDR2 is SYDVKM. Here the CDR3 DNA reads TGTGCCAGCAGGGGAGGGGACATACGCTCCTACAATGAGCAGTTCTTC. Amino acids: CASRGGDIRSYNEQFF.

The table lists this clone with a few counts. The chain uses TRBV30 and TRBJ1-5; D is uncertain. V shed 2 bases and J shed 4 bases, with 15 bases lying between them. This CDR3 has 15 residues. Germline V lookup: CDR1 GTSNPN, CDR2 SVGIG (reference sequence). The DNA for the CDR3 is TGTGCCTGGAGTAAAAGAACGGTTCGTAATCAGCCCCAGCATTTT. Translating gives CAWSKRTVRNQPQHF.

The V call is TRBV6-1, the J call TRBJ2-3, with a weak D call TRBD1 (5 bases). The CDR3 contains 11 residues. Germline V lookup: CDR1 MNHNS, CDR2 SASEGT. Trimming stripped 7 bases from V and 6 bases from J, with 8 bases between. The CDR3 reads CASIRQDTQYF. The CDR3 nucleotides are TGTGCCAGCATAAGACAGGATACGCAGTATTTT.

The chain links TRBV18 to TRBJ2-7; D is unresolved. The CDR3 loop spans 11 amino acids. Germline-derived CDR1 and CDR2 are KGHSH and LQKENI. V dropped 2 bases and J dropped 7 bases, with 6 bases sitting between them. Here the CDR3 reads CASSPTREQYF. Here the CDR3 DNA reads TGTGCCAGCTCACCAACGAGGGAGCAGTACTTC.

The rearrangement uses TRBV29-1 and TRBJ2-1, with D uncertain. Germline V CDR1 and CDR2: SQVTM, ANQGSEA. V was shortened by 8 bases and J by 1 base, with 24 bases between the two germline ends. The CDR3 loop spans 17 amino acids. CDR3: CSSPDFRVVLSYNEQFF. As DNA, the CDR3 is TGCAGCTCACCGGATTTTAGGGTCGTCCTATCCTACAATGAGCAGTTCTTC.

This clone was seen a handful of times. The chain combines TRBV13 with TRBJ2-5; 7 positions match TRBD1. The CDR3 totals 16 residues. Germline lookup yields CDR1 PRHDT and CDR2 FYEKMQ (reference sequence). Trimming at V came to 3 bases and at J to 1 base, leaving 8 bases not matched to a gene. CDR3 region: CASSLSGQETQETQYF. The DNA of the CDR3 is TGTGCCAGCAGCTTGTCCGGACAGGAGACCCAAGAGACCCAGTACTTC.

This clone occurred a few times. V and J are TRBV2 and TRBJ1-6; D is uncertain. Germline V gene sequence: CDR1 SNHLY, CDR2 FYNNEI. This CDR3 has 14 residues. The ends were cut back, 3 bases at V and 8 bases at J, with 11 bases in the middle. The DNA for the CDR3 is TGTGCCAGCAGTGACTCGGTGGTTTATTCACCCCTCCACTTT. It codes for CASSDSVVYSPLHF.

This clone was seen only a few times. J is TRBJ2-3 and V is TRBV4-3; no clear D. The V gene's germline CDR1 is LGHNA and CDR2 YSLEER. The CDR3 extends over 13 amino acids. The germline V and J ends were trimmed by 0 bases and 4 bases, with 5 bases remaining between them. The CDR3 reads CASSQDEADTQYF. CDR3 DNA: TGCGCCAGCAGCCAAGATGAGGCAGATACGCAGTATTTT.

This clone was detected only a few times. The chain links TRBV7-2 to TRBJ1-1, with 8 bases aligning to TRBD1. The CDR3 extends over 15 amino acids. V trimming: 5 bases; J trimming: 1 base; junction bases outside the gene matches: 6. Germline values: CDR1 SGHTA, CDR2 FQGNSA. The CDR3, as DNA: TGTGCCAGCAGCCCGGGAGGGACAGGGAACACTGAAGCTTTCTTT. This codes for CASSPGGTGNTEAFF.

The chain couples TRBV10-3 to TRBJ1-2; D not certain. V gave up 11 bases and J gave up 7 bases, with 17 bases separating them. The germline gives CDR1 ENHRY, CDR2 SYGVKD. This CDR3 has 12 amino acids. The CDR3: CAGSKGLGGYTF. The CDR3 DNA is TGTGCCGGCTCTAAAGGGCTGGGTGGCTACACCTTC.